This TCR beta chain was obtained from a study of cytotoxic CD8 clonotypes in ibrutinib-treated CLL. Whole-study context: The patients, about a dozen relapsed/refractory and roughly 15 treatment-naive, included 17 who were IGHV unmutated. When averaged across all of the samples, the counts came to 200,000 to 300,000 productive templates and 90,000 to 95,000 productive rearrangements.

Concerning this clone: Its matching antigen is unknown.

CDR1 MDHEN and CDR2 SYDVKM come from the germline V gene. This CDR3 has 17 amino acids. V was cut by 5 bases and J by 3 bases, with 17 bases left in between. Some clones are missing from TCRdb's copy, which holds only in-frame ones; the method was immunoSEQ multiplex PCR. This table has about 68,000 clones, about 64% appearing once. Whole-study results and caveats: Clonality went higher at ibrutinib response and then dropped back toward baseline at progression.

The receptor comes from a human donor with chronic lymphocytic leukemia. This sequence joins TRBV28 and TRBJ1-6; D unresolved. The sample was PBMCs, taken after 12 months of ibrutinib treatment. CDR3 sequence: CASSLLSGFRYNSPLHF. In DNA, the CDR3 is TGTGCCAGCAGTCTCCTATCAGGATTCCGCTATAATTCACCCCTCCACTTT.